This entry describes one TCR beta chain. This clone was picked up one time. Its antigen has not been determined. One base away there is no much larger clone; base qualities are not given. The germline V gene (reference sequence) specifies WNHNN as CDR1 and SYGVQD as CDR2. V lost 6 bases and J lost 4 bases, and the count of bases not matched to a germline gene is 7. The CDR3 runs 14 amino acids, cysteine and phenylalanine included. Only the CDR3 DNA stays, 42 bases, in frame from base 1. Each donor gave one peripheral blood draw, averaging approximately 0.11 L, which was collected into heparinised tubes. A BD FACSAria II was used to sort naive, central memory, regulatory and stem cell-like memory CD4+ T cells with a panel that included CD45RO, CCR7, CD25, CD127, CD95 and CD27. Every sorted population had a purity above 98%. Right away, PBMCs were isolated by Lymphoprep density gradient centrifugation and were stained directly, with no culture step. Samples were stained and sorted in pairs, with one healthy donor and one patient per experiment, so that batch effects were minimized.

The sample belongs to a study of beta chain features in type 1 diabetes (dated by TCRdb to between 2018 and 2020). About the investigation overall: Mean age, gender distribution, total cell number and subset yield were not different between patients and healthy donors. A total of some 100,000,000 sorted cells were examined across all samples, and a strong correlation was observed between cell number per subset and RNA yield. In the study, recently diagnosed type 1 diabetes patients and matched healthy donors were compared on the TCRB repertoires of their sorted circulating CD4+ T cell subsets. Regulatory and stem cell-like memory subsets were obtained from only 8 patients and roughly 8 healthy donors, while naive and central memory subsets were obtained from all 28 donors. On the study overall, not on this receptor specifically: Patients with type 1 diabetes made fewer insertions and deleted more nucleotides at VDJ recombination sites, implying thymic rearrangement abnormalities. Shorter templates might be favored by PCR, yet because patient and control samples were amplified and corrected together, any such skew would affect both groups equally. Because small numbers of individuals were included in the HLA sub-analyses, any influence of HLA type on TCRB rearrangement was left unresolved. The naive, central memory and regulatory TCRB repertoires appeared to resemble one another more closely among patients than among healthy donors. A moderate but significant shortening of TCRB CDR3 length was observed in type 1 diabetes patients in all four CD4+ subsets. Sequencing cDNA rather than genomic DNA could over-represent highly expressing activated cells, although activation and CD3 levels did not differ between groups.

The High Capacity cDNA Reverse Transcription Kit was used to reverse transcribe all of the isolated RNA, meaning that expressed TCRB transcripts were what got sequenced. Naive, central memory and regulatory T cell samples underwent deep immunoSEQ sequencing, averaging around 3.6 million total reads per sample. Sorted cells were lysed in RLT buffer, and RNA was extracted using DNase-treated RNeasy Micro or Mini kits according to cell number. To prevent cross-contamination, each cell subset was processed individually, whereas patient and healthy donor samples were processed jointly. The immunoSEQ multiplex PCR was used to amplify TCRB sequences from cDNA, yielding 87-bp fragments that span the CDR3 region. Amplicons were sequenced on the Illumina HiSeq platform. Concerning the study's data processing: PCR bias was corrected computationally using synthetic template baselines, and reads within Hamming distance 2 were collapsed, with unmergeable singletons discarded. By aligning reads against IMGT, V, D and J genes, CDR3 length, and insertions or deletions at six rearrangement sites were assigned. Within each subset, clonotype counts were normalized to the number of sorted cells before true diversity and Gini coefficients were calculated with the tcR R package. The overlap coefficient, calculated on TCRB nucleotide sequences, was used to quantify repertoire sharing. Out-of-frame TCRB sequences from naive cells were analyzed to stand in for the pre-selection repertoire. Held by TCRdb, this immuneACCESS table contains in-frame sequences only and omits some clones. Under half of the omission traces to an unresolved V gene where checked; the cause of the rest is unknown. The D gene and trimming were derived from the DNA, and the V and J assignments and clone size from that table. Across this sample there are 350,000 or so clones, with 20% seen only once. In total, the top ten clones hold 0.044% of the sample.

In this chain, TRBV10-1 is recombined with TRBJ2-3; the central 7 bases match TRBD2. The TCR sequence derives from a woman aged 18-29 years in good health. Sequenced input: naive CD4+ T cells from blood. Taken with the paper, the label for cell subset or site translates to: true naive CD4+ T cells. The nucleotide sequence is TGCGCCAGCAGCAGCGGGACTGGGGCAGATACGCAGTATTTT. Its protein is CASSSGTGADTQYF.